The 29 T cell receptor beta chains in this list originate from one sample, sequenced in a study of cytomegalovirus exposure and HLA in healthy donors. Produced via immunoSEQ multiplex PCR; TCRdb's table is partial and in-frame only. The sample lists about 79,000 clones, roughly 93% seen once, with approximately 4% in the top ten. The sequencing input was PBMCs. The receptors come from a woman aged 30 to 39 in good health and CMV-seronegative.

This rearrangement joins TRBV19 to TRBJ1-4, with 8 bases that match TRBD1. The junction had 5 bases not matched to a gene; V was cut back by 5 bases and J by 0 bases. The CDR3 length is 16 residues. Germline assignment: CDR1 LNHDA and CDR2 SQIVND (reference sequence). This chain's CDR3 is CASSQGAVATNEKLFF. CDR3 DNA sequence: TGTGCCAGTAGTCAGGGGGCGGTTGCAACTAATGAAAAACTGTTTTTT.

As DNA, the CDR3 is TGTGCTACTGACGGAGGGGCCAGGAAAGATACGCAGTATTTT. Residues: CATDGGARKDTQYF. J is TRBJ2-3 and V is TRBV7-3, with D perhaps TRBD2 (6 bases). Looked up from germline, CDR1 is SGHTA and CDR2 is FQGTGA. This CDR3 is 14 amino acids long. Full variable domain (remainder filled in from reference TRBV7-3 and TRBJ2-3): GAGVSQTPSNKVTEKGKYVELRCDPISGHTALYWYRQSLGQGPEFLIYFQGTGAADDSGLPNDRFFAVRPEGSVSTLKIQRTERGDSAVYLCATDGGARKDTQYFGPGTRLTVL.

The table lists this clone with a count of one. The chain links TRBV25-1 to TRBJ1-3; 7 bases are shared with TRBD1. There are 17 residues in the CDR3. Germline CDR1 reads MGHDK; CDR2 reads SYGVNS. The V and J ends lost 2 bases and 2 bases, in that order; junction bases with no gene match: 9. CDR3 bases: TGTGCCAGCAGTGAAGTCGGCAGGGGGAAGACTGGAAACACCATATATTTT. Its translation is CASSEVGRGKTGNTIYF.

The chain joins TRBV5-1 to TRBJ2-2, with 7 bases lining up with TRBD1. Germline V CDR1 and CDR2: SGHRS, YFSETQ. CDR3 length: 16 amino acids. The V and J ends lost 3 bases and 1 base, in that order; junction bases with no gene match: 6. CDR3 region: CASSSLGQMNTGELFF. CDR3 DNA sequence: TGCGCCAGCAGCTCACTGGGACAGATGAACACCGGGGAGCTGTTTTTT. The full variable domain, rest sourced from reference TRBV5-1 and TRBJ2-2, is KAGVTQTPRYLIKTRGQQVTLSCSPISGHRSVSWYQQTPGQGLQFLFEYFSETQRNKGNFPGRFSGRQFSNSRSEMNVSTLELGDSALYLCASSSLGQMNTGELFFGEGSRLTVL.

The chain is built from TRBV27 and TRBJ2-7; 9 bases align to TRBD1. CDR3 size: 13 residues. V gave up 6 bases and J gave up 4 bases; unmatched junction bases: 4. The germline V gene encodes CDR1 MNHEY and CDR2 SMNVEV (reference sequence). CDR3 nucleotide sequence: TGTGCCAGCAGGACAGGGGGTGGATACGAGCAGTACTTC. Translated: CASRTGGGYEQYF.

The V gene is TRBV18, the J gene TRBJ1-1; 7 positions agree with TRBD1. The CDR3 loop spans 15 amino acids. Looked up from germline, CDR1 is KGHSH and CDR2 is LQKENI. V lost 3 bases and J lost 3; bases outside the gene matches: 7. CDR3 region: CASSPWDRSDTEAFF. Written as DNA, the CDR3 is TGTGCCAGCTCACCCTGGGACAGAAGTGACACTGAAGCTTTCTTT.

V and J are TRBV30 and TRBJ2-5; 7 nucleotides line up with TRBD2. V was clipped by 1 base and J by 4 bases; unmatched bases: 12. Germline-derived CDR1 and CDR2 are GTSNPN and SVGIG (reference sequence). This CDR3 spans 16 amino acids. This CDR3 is CAWSATRTRRLETQYF. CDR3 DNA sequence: TGTGCCTGGAGTGCGACAAGGACTAGGCGGCTAGAGACCCAGTACTTC.

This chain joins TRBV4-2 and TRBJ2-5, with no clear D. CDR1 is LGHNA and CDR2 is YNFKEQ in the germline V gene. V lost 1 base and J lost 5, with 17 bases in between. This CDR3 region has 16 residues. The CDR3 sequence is CASSQAFGDSTETQYF. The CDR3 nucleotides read TGTGCCAGCAGCCAAGCTTTTGGCGATAGCACCGAGACCCAGTACTTC.

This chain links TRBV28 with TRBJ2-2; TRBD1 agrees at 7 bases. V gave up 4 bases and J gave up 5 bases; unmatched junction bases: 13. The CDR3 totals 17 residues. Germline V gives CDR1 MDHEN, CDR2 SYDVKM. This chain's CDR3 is CASSSYRRQGRTGELFF. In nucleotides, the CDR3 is TGTGCCAGCAGTTCCTACCGTCGACAGGGTCGGACCGGGGAGCTGTTTTTT.

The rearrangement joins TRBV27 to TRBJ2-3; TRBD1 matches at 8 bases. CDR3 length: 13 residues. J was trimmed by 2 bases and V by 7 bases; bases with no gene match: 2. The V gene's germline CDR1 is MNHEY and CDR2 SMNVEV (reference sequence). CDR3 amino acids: CASTTGATDTQYF. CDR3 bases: TGTGCCAGCACGACAGGGGCCACAGATACGCAGTATTTT.

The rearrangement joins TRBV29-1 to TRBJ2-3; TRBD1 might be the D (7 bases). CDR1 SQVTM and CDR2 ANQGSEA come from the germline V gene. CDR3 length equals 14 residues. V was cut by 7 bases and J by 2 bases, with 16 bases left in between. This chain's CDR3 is CSAGGGGVTDTQYF. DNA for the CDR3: TGCAGCGCCGGCGGAGGGGGCGTCACAGATACGCAGTATTTT.

CDR3 amino acids: CASSFEQGVGEQYF. The CDR3 DNA reads as TGTGCCAGCAGCTTCGAACAGGGGGTGGGAGAGCAGTACTTC. This chain joins TRBV9 and TRBJ2-7, with 8 bases that match TRBD1. Germline CDR1 SGDLS, CDR2 YYNGEE. The V segment lost 4 bases and the J segment 7 bases; nucleotides outside the gene matches: 10. The CDR3 is made up of 14 amino acids.

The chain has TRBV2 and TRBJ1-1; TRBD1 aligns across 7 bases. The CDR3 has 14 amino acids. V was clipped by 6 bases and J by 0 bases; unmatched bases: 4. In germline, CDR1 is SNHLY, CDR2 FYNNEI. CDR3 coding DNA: TGTGCCAGCAGGGGGGACAGCGTGAACACTGAAGCTTTCTTT. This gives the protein CASRGDSVNTEAFF.

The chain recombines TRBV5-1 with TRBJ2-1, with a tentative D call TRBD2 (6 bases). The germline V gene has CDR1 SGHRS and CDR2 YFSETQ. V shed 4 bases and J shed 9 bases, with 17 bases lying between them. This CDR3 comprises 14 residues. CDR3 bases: TGCGCCAGCAGCGCGGGACTCCTTGGGGTTGAGCAGTTCTTC. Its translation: CASSAGLLGVEQFF.

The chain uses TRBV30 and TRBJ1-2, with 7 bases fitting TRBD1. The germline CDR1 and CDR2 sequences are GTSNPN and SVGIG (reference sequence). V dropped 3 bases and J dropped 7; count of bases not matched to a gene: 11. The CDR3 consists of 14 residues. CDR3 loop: CAWRKDRVTGGYTF. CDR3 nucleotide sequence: TGTGCCTGGAGAAAAGACAGGGTGACGGGTGGCTACACCTTC.

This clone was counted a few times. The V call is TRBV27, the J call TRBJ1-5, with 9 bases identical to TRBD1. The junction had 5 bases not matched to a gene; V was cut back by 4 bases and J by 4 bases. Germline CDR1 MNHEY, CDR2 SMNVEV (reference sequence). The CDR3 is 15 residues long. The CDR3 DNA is TGTGCCAGCAGTTCCGGACAGGGGCGGAATCAGCCCCAGCATTTT. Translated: CASSSGQGRNQPQHF.

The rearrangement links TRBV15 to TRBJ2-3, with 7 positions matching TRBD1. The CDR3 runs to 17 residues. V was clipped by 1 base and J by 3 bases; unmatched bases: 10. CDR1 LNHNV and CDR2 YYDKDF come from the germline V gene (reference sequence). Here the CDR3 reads CATSRVGTATGTDTQYF. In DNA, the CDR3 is TGTGCCACCAGCAGAGTAGGGACAGCGACGGGGACAGATACGCAGTATTTT.

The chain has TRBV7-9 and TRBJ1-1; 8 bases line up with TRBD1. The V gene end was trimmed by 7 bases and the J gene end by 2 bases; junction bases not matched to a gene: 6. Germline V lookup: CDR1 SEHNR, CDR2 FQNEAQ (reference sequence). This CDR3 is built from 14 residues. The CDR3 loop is CASTRTGSNTEAFF. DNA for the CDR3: TGTGCCAGCACCAGGACAGGGTCAAACACTGAAGCTTTCTTT. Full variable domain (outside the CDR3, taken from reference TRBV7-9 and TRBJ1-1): DTGVSQNPRHKITKRGQNVTFRCDPISEHNRLYWYRQTLGQGPEFLTYFQNEAQLEKSRLLSDRFSAERPKGSFSTLEIQRTEQGDSAMYLCASTRTGSNTEAFFGQGTRLTVV.

The CDR3 nucleotides are TGTGCCAGCAGCTTGACCGGGACTTTTGGCGAAAAACTGTTTTTT. It translates to CASSLTGTFGEKLFF. The chain links TRBV7-9 to TRBJ1-4; weak D call: TRBD1 (5 bases). Germline CDR1 is SEHNR and CDR2 is FQNEAQ (reference sequence). This CDR3 is 15 amino acids long. V was shortened by 3 bases and J by 8 bases, with 16 bases between the two germline ends.

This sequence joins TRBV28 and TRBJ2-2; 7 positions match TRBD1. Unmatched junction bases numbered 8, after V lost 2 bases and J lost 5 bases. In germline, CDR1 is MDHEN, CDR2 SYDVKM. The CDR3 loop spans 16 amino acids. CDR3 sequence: CASSLQGGLGTGELFF. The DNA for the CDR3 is TGTGCCAGCAGTTTACAAGGGGGCCTAGGAACCGGGGAGCTGTTTTTT.

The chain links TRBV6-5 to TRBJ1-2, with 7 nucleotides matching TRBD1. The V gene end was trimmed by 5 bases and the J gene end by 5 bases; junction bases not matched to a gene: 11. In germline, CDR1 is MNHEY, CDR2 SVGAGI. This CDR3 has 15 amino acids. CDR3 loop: CASSQDRTSGYGYTF. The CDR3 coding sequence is TGTGCCAGCAGTCAGGACAGGACGTCTGGTTATGGCTACACCTTC.

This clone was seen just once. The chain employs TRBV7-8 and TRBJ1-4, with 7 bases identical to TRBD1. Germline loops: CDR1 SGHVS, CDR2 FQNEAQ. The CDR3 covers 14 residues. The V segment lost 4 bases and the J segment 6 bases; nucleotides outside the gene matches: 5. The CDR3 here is CASSSGTVDEKLFF. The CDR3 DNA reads TGTGCCAGCAGCTCCGGGACAGTCGATGAAAAACTGTTTTTT.

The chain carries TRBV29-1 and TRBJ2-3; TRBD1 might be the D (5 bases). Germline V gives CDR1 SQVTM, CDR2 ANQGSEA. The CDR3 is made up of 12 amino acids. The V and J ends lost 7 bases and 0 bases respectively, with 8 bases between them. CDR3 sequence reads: CSARQSTDTQYF. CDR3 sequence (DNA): TGCAGCGCCAGACAGAGCACAGATACGCAGTATTTT.

Here the CDR3 DNA reads TGTGCCAGCACCGCGCTATCCGGGGCCGGGAGAGATACGCAGTATTTT. Translation: CASTALSGAGRDTQYF. The chain has TRBV9 and TRBJ2-3, with D perhaps TRBD2 (6 bases). The CDR3 has 16 residues. V was pared by 6 bases and J by 5 bases, with 22 bases between. From germline, CDR1 is SGDLS and CDR2 YYNGEE.

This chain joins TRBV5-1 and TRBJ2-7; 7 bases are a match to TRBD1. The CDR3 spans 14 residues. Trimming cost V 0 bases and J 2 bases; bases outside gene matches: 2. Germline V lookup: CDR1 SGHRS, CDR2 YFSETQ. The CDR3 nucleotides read TGCGCCAGCAGCTTGGCCAGGGGGACCTACGAGCAGTACTTC. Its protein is CASSLARGTYEQYF.

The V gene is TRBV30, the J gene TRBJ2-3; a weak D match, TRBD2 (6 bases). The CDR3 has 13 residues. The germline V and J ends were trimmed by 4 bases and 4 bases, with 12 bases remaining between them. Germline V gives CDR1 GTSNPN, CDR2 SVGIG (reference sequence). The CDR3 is CAWTLRRADTQYF. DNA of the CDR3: TGTGCCTGGACCTTACGGAGGGCAGATACGCAGTATTTT.

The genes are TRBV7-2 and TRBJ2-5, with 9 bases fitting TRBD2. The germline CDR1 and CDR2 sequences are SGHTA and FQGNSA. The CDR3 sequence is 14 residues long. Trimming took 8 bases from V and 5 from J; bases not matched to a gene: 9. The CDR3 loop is CASGPGLAVETQYF. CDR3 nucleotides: TGTGCCAGCGGTCCGGGACTAGCTGTGGAGACCCAGTACTTC.

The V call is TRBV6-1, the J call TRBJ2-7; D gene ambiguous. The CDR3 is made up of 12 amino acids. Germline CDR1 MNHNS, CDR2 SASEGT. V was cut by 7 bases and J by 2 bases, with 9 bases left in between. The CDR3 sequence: CASMGIPYEQYF. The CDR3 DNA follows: TGTGCCAGCATGGGCATCCCCTACGAGCAGTACTTC.

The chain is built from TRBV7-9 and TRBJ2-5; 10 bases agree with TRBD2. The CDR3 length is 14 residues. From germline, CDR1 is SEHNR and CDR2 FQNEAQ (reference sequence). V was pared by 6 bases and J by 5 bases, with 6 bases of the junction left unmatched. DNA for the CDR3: TGTGCCAGCAGTTATTTTAGCGGGGGGGAGACCCAGTACTTC. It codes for CASSYFSGGETQYF.